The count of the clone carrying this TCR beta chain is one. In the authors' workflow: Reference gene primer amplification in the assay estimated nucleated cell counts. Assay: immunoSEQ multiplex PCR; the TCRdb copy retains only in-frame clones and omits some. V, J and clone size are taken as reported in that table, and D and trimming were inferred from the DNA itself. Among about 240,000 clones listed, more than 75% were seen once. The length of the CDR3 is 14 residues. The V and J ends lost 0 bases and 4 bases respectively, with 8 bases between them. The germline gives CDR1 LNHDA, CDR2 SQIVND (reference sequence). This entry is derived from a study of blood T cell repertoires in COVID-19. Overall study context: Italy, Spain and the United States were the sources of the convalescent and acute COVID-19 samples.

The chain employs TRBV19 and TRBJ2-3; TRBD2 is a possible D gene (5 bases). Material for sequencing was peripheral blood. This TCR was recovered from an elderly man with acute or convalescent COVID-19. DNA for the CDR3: TGTGCCAGTAGTATAGAGTTGCGGGCAGATACGCAGTATTTT. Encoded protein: CASSIELRADTQYF.